This TCR beta chain derives from a study of cytomegalovirus exposure and HLA in healthy donors. Unrecorded immune exposures were likely, despite nominal health at sampling. PCR employed 60 Vbeta and 13 Jbeta primers. Produced via immunoSEQ multiplex PCR; TCRdb's table is partial and in-frame only. The profile shows roughly 90,000 clones, roughly 83% of them singletons. Germline V gene sequence: CDR1 MRHNA, CDR2 SNTAGT. This CDR3 region has 16 residues. V trimming: 7 bases; J trimming: 0 bases; junction bases outside the gene matches: 8. Study-wide results and limits: Prediction of most subjects' HLA-A and HLA-B alleles by TCR beta sequences was reportedly accurate. In an earlier analysis, most TCR beta V segments were productive about 87% or about 30% of the time.

Remarks on this clone: Its antigen is still unknown.

The J gene is TRBJ2-7, the V gene TRBV6-4, with TRBD2 matching 11 bases. The sequence was obtained from a man between 18 and 35 years old in good health and CMV-seronegative. Material for sequencing was PBMCs. CDR3 residues: CASIPSGTSGSYEQYF. The CDR3 DNA reads as TGTGCCAGCATTCCCTCGGGGACTAGCGGCTCCTACGAGCAGTACTTC.